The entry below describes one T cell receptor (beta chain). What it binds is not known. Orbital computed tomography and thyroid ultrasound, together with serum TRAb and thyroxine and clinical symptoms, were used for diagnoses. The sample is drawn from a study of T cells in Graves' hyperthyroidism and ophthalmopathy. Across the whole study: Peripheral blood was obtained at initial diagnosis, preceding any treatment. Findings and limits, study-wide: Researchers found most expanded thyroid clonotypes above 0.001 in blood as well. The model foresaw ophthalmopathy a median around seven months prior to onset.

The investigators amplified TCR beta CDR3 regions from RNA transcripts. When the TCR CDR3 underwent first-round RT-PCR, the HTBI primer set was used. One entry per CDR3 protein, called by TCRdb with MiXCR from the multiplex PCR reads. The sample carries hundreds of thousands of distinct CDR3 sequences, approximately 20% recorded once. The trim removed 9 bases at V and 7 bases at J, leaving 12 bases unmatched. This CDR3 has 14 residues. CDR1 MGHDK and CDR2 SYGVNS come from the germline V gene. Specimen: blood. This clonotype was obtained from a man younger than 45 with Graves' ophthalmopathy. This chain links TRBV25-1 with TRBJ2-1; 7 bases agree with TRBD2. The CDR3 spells CASRGDRGENEQFF. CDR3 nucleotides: TGTGCCAGTCGGGGGGATAGGGGAGAGAATGAGCAGTTCTTC.